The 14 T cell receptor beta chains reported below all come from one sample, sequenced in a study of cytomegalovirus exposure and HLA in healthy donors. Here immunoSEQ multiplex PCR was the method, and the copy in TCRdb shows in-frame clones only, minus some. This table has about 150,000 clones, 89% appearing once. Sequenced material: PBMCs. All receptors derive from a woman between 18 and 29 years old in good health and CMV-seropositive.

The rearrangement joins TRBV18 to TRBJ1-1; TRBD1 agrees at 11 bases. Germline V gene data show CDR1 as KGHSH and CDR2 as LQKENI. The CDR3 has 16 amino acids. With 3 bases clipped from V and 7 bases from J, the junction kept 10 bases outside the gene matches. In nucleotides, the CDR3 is TGTGCCAGCTCACCTTCGGGACAGGGGGTTTTTAGTGAAGCTTTCTTT. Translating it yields CASSPSGQGVFSEAFF.

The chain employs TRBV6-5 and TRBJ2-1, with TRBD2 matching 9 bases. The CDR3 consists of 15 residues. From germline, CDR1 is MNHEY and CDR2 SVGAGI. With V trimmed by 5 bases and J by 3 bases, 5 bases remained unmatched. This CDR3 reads CASSSGGPIYNEQFF. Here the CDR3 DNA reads TGTGCCAGCAGTAGCGGGGGGCCTATCTACAATGAGCAGTTCTTC.

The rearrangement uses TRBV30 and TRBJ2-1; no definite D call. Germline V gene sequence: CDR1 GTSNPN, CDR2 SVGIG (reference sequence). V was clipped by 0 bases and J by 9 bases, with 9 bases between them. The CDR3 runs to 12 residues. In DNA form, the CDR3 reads TGTGCCTGGAGTGTACGAGGTCGTGAGCAGTTCTTC. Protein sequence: CAWSVRGREQFF.

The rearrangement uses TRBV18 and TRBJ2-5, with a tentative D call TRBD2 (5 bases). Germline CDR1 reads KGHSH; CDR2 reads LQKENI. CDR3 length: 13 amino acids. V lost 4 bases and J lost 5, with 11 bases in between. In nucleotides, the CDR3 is TGTGCCAGCTCACTGGGGTCGGGGGAGACCCAGTACTTC. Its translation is CASSLGSGETQYF.

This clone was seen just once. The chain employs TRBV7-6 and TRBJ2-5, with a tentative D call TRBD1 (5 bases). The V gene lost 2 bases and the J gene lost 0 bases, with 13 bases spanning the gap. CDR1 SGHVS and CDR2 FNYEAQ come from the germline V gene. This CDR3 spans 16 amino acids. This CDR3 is CASSLPLGADQETQYF. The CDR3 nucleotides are TGTGCCAGCAGCTTACCCCTAGGGGCAGACCAAGAGACCCAGTACTTC.

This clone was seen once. The CDR3 DNA sequence: TGTGCCAGCAGTTTATCGGAGTTAAACTATGGCTACACCTTC. Translation gives CASSLSELNYGYTF. This chain uses TRBV27 with TRBJ1-2; D is undetermined. CDR3 length: 14 amino acids. V dropped 0 bases and J dropped 2 bases, with 7 bases sitting between them. Germline values: CDR1 MNHEY, CDR2 SMNVEV (reference sequence).

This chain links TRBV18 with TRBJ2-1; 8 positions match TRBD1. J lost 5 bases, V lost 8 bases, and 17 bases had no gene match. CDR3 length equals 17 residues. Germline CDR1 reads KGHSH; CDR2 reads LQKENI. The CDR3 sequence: CASISKGPGTGNNEQFF. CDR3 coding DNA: TGTGCCAGCATATCAAAGGGTCCGGGGACAGGTAACAATGAGCAGTTCTTC. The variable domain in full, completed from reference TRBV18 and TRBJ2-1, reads NAGVMQNPRHLVRRRGQEARLRCSPMKGHSHVYWYRQLPEEGLKFMVYLQKENIIDESGMPKERFSAEFPKEGPSILRIQQVVRGDSAAYFCASISKGPGTGNNEQFFGPGTRLTVL.

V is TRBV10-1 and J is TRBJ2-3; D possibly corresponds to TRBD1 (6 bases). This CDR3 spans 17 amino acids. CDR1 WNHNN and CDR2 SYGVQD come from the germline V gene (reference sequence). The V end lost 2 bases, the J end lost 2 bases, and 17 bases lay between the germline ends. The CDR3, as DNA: TGCGCCAGCAGTGAGGGTATCAGGGGACCCTCCACAGATACGCAGTATTTT. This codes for CASSEGIRGPSTDTQYF.

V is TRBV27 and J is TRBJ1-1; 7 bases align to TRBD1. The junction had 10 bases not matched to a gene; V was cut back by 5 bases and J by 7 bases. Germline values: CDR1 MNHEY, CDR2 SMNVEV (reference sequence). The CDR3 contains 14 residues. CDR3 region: CASSALGGRSEAFF. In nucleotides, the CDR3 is TGTGCCAGCAGTGCATTAGGGGGCAGGAGTGAAGCTTTCTTT.

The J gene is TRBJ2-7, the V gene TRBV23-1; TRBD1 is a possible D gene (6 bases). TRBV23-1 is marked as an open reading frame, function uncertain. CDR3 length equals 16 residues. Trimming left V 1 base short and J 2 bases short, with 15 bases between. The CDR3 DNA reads TGCGCCAGCAGTCAATGCTTCCCCCGACAGGCCTACGAGCAGTACTTC. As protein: CASSQCFPRQAYEQYF.

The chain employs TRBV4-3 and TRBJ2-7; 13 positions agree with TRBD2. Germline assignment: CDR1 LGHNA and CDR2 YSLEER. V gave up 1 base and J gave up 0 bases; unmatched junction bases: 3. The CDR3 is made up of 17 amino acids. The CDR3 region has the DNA TGCGCCAGCAGCCAAGGGACTAGCGGGGGATCCTCCTACGAGCAGTACTTC. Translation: CASSQGTSGGSSYEQYF.

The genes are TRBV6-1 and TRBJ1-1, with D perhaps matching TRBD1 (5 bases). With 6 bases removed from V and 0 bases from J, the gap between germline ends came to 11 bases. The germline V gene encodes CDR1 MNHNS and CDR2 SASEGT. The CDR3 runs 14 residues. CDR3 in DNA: TGTGCCAGCAGCCCGGACATATTGAACACTGAAGCTTTCTTT. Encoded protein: CASSPDILNTEAFF.

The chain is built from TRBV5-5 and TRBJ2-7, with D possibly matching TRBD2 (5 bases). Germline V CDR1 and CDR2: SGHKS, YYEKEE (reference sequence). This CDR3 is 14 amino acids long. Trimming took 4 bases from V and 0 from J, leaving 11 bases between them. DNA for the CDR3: TGTGCCAGCAGCCCGACGCGGGTCTCCTACGAGCAGTACTTC. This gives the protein CASSPTRVSYEQYF.

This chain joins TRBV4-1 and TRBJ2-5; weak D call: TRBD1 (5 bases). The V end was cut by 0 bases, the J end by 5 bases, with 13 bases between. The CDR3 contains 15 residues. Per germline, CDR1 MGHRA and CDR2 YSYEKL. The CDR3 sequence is CASSQERGAGETQYF. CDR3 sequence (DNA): TGCGCCAGCAGCCAAGAAAGGGGCGCAGGGGAGACCCAGTACTTC.